The entry below gives a single T cell receptor (beta chain) sequence along with its context. The antigen remains unidentified. RNA transcripts were the template for amplifying TCR beta CDR3 regions. TCR CDR3 underwent first-round RT-PCR with the HTBI primer set. TCRdb re-analysed the multiplex PCR reads in MiXCR, keeping a single row per CDR3 protein. The sample lists 800,000 or so distinct CDR3 sequences; 38% were seen once. Trimming removed 4 bases at V and 7 bases at J, with 14 bases between. CDR1 and CDR2 from the germline V gene are PRHDT and FYEKMQ (reference sequence). This CDR3 region has 14 residues. These data belong to a study of T cells in Graves' hyperthyroidism and ophthalmopathy. For the diagnoses, clinical symptoms, serum thyroxine and TRAb, thyroid ultrasound and orbital computed tomography were used. Study-wide results and caveats: Patients with ophthalmopathy were separated from those with stable hyperthyroidism by a 13 V-J model.

This clonotype originated in a young man with Graves' hyperthyroidism. The rearrangement joins TRBV13 to TRBJ1-5; the D gene is possibly TRBD1 (5 bases). Sequencing input: blood. CDR3 bases: TGTGCCAGCAGCTCCTGGGGGACGGGGCAGCCCCAGCATTTT. It is translated as CASSSWGTGQPQHF.